This T cell receptor beta chain originates from a study of cytomegalovirus exposure and HLA in healthy donors. Germline V gives CDR1 MRHNA, CDR2 SNTAGT. The CDR3 length is 13 residues. Trimming cost V 5 bases and J 2 bases, with 8 bases left between them. At sampling all donors were nominally healthy, likely with unrecorded immune exposures. This clone was seen a handful of times. Its target is not known. Study results and caveats: Available immune exposure information was restricted to CMV serostatus only.

Primers: 60 Vbeta forward and 13 Jbeta reverse. TCRdb keeps only in-frame clones here, not all; method: immunoSEQ multiplex PCR. The data show under 150,000 clones, roughly 67% seen once. The genes are TRBV6-4 and TRBJ2-3; D ambiguous. This TCR came from a man aged 18-30 years in good health and CMV-seropositive. Sequencing was done on a sample of PBMCs. CDR3 nucleotide sequence: TGTGCCAGCAGTCAAACAACCACAGATACGCAGTATTTT. Encoded protein: CASSQTTTDTQYF.